These 25 T cell receptor beta chains came from one sample sequenced in a study of T cell responses to AZD1222 COVID-19 vaccine (dated by TCRdb to the early 2020s). The sample's time point label, decoded: baseline before first vaccination. Library preparation was by the immunoSEQ multiplex PCR assay. Held by TCRdb, this immuneACCESS table contains in-frame sequences only and omits some clones. Under half of the omission traces to an unresolved V gene where checked; the cause of the rest is unknown. Across this sample there are 95,000 to 110,000 clones, with roughly 91% seen only once. The biggest ten clones account for under 5.5% of the sample. Sequencing used peripheral blood, obtained on day 0 of AZD1222 vaccination. The receptors were gathered from an adult in good health.

This rearrangement joins TRBV5-1 to TRBJ1-1; D is ambiguous. Between the trimmed V and J ends, which lost 3 bases and 2 bases, there was a span of 8 bases. Germline assignment: CDR1 SGHRS and CDR2 YFSETQ. CDR3 length: 13 residues. CDR3 sequence (DNA): TGCGCCAGCAGCTACCCGGGTAACACTGAAGCTTTCTTT. Translating gives CASSYPGNTEAFF.

The genes are TRBV6-4 and TRBJ2-2; 8 bases fit TRBD2. The CDR3 is 15 residues long. Germline CDR1 reads MRHNA; CDR2 reads SNTAGT. With 0 bases clipped from V and 8 bases from J, the junction kept 5 bases outside the gene matches. The CDR3 spells CASSDSRTSSGELFF. The CDR3 bases are TGTGCCAGCAGTGACTCGAGGACTAGCTCTGGGGAGCTGTTTTTT.

The chain couples TRBV10-3 to TRBJ1-2; a weak D match, TRBD1 (6 bases). Germline V gives CDR1 ENHRY, CDR2 SYGVKD. The CDR3 consists of 14 residues. Trimming took off 3 bases at V and 10 bases at J, with 18 bases between the two ends. The CDR3 loop is CAISELGTTTDYTF. The CDR3, as DNA: TGTGCCATCAGTGAACTCGGGACAACAACTGACTACACCTTC.

The chain is built from TRBV5-4 and TRBJ2-1; 13 nucleotides agree with TRBD2. CDR1 and CDR2 from the germline V gene are SGHNT and YYREEE (reference sequence). There are 17 residues in the CDR3. V shed 3 bases and J 4 bases; nucleotides not matched to a gene: 7. The CDR3: CASSSRLAGGGYNEQFF. The CDR3 DNA reads TGTGCCAGCAGCTCCAGACTAGCGGGGGGCGGGTACAATGAGCAGTTCTTC.

This chain uses TRBV28 with TRBJ2-3, with TRBD2 matching 7 bases. Germline lookup yields CDR1 MDHEN and CDR2 SYDVKM. V trimming: 8 bases; J trimming: 0 bases; junction bases outside the gene matches: 11. The CDR3 length is 16 residues. CDR3 nucleotide sequence: TGTGCCAGCTTCCTCCGGGGAGCGGGGAGCACAGATACGCAGTATTTT. The encoded protein is CASFLRGAGSTDTQYF.

The chain links TRBV6-5 to TRBJ2-5; 10 bases line up with TRBD1. This CDR3 is built from 15 residues. Germline V gene data show CDR1 as MNHEY and CDR2 as SVGAGI. Unmatched junction bases numbered 5, after V lost 6 bases and J lost 1 base. The CDR3 DNA reads TGTGCCAGCAGGACAGGGGGCGCTGGCCAAGAGACCCAGTACTTC. It yields the protein CASRTGGAGQETQYF.

V is TRBV9 and J is TRBJ1-1, with unresolved D. The V end lost 0 bases, the J end lost 2 bases, and 5 bases lay between the germline ends. Per germline, CDR1 SGDLS and CDR2 YYNGEE. CDR3 size: 13 residues. The CDR3 loop is CASSVALNTEAFF. CDR3 in DNA: TGTGCCAGCAGCGTAGCGCTCAACACTGAAGCTTTCTTT.

V is TRBV2 and J is TRBJ1-5; D call uncertain. Germline CDR1 reads SNHLY; CDR2 reads FYNNEI. This CDR3 is built from 13 residues. V lost 7 bases and J 6 bases, leaving 13 bases between the germline ends. CDR3 sequence reads: CASIGGWGQPQHF. The CDR3 DNA sequence: TGTGCCAGCATCGGAGGGTGGGGTCAGCCCCAGCATTTT.

The chain carries TRBV19 and TRBJ2-1; D remains ambiguous. This CDR3 is 14 amino acids long. CDR1 and CDR2 (germline): LNHDA, SQIVND (reference sequence). V lost 3 bases and J lost 2, with 8 bases in between. The CDR3 DNA reads TGTGCCAGTAGTATTTATAGAACCTACAATGAGCAGTTCTTC. It yields the protein CASSIYRTYNEQFF.

The chain employs TRBV6-5 and TRBJ1-5; the D gene is possibly TRBD1 (5 bases). Trimming took 6 bases from V and 0 from J, leaving 9 bases between them. The CDR3 loop spans 14 amino acids. CDR1 and CDR2 (germline): MNHEY, SVGAGI. For the CDR3, the DNA is TGTGCCAGCAGAGGGGTCTATAGCAATCAGCCCCAGCATTTT. The encoded protein is CASRGVYSNQPQHF.

The rearrangement joins TRBV12-3 or TRBV12-4 to TRBJ2-7; D unresolved. The CDR3 length is 13 residues. The germline V and J ends were trimmed by 6 bases and 7 bases, with 16 bases remaining between them. CDR3 residues: CASRPRPSQEQYF. The CDR3 DNA sequence: TGTGCCAGCAGACCTCGGCCTTCTCAGGAGCAGTACTTC.

This clone was detected only a few times. The chain has TRBV28 and TRBJ1-5, with D maybe TRBD1 (6 bases). Germline V gene data show CDR1 as MDHEN and CDR2 as SYDVKM. Between the trimmed V and J ends, which lost 1 base and 2 bases, there was a span of 6 bases. The CDR3 is made up of 14 amino acids. For the CDR3, the DNA is TGTGCCAGCAGTTTATCAGGGGGCAATCAGCCCCAGCATTTT. Encoded protein: CASSLSGGNQPQHF. Combining the CDR3 with reference TRBV28 and TRBJ1-5 gives the whole variable domain DVKVTQSSRYLVKRTGEKVFLECVQDMDHENMFWYRQDPGLGLRLIYFSYDVKMKEKGDIPEGYSVSREKKERFSLILESASTNQTSMYLCASSLSGGNQPQHFGDGTRLSIL.

V and J are TRBV4-1 and TRBJ1-2, with 7 bases that match TRBD1. The CDR3 extends over 17 amino acids. CDR1 is MGHRA, CDR2 YSYEKL, per germline. The V gene end was trimmed by 2 bases and the J gene end by 2 bases; junction bases not matched to a gene: 11. CDR3 nucleotide sequence: TGCGCCAGCAGCCAATACCCCAGGGGGGGCACAAACTATGGCTACACCTTC. Protein product: CASSQYPRGGTNYGYTF.

This chain links TRBV19 with TRBJ2-1, with D unclear. Trimming left V 6 bases short and J 8 bases short, with 14 bases between. CDR3 length equals 13 residues. Germline V gives CDR1 LNHDA, CDR2 SQIVND (reference sequence). The CDR3 spells CASRPMSGDEQFF. The CDR3 DNA is TGTGCCAGTAGACCTATGTCGGGTGATGAGCAGTTCTTC.

V usage is TRBV28 and J usage is TRBJ1-2; D gene uncertain. The length of the CDR3 is 14 residues. Trimming left V 7 bases short and J 4 bases short, with 16 bases between. The germline gives CDR1 MDHEN, CDR2 SYDVKM. CDR3 sequence (DNA): TGTGCCAGCAAAGAGTCAGCAGGCCCCTATGGCTACACCTTC. Translation gives CASKESAGPYGYTF.

This chain links TRBV5-6 with TRBJ2-3; 7 positions agree with TRBD2. CDR3 length equals 15 residues. Losses at the gene ends were 2 bases for V and 6 bases for J; bases not matched to a gene: 9. From germline, CDR1 is SGHDT and CDR2 YYEEEE. In DNA form, the CDR3 reads TGTGCCAGCAGCTTTGGGCTAGCGGACACTGATACGCAGTATTTT. This encodes CASSFGLADTDTQYF.

The DNA of the CDR3 is TGTGCCAGCAGCCAAGGACAGGTTGAAAAGGAGTATGGCTACACCTTC. It codes for CASSQGQVEKEYGYTF. This chain links TRBV4-2 with TRBJ1-2, with TRBD1 as a possible D gene (6 bases). Per the germline V gene, CDR1 is LGHNA and CDR2 is YNFKEQ. The CDR3 runs 16 residues. The V gene lost 1 base and the J gene lost 5 bases, with 17 bases spanning the gap.

This clone turned up a few times. DNA of the CDR3: TGTGCCAGCAGCAAAGGGACTCCATTTGAGCAGTACTTC. Amino acids: CASSKGTPFEQYF. V and J are TRBV7-9 and TRBJ2-7; TRBD2 is a possible D gene (6 bases). Trimming left V 5 bases short and J 7 bases short, with 15 bases between. The CDR3 runs to 13 residues. Germline V gene sequence: CDR1 SEHNR, CDR2 FQNEAQ (reference sequence). The variable domain in full, with the rest retrieved from reference TRBV7-9 and TRBJ2-7, is DTGVSQNPRHKITKRGQNVTFRCDPISEHNRLYWYRQTLGQGPEFLTYFQNEAQLEKSRLLSDRFSAERPKGSFSTLEIQRTEQGDSAMYLCASSKGTPFEQYFGPGTRLTVT.

The V gene is TRBV3-1 (or the pseudogene TRBV3-2), the J gene TRBJ1-1; 10 bases are a match to TRBD1. From germline, CDR1 is LGHDT and CDR2 YNNKEL (reference sequence). Trimming removed 8 bases from V and 0 bases from J; junction bases left unmatched: 6. This CDR3 is 15 amino acids long. CDR3 nucleotides: TGTGCCAGCTCCCTCGGGACAGGGGTGAACACTGAAGCTTTCTTT. It specifies CASSLGTGVNTEAFF.

The chain joins TRBV5-1 to TRBJ1-2; 8 bases fit TRBD1. CDR1 is SGHRS and CDR2 is YFSETQ in the germline V gene. This CDR3 region has 14 residues. Trimming removed 2 bases from V and 8 bases from J; junction bases left unmatched: 8. Here the CDR3 reads CASSFVDRGDGYTF. In nucleotides, the CDR3 is TGCGCCAGCAGCTTCGTCGACAGGGGAGACGGCTACACCTTC. The full variable domain, with the rest looked up from reference TRBV5-1 and TRBJ1-2, is KAGVTQTPRYLIKTRGQQVTLSCSPISGHRSVSWYQQTPGQGLQFLFEYFSETQRNKGNFPGRFSGRQFSNSRSEMNVSTLELGDSALYLCASSFVDRGDGYTFGSGTRLTVV.

This rearrangement joins TRBV2 to TRBJ1-6; no clear D gene. The CDR3 is 12 residues long. Deletions cut 8 bases from V and 8 bases from J, with 10 bases between. CDR1 SNHLY and CDR2 FYNNEI come from the germline V gene. The CDR3: CASGAFDSPLHF. CDR3 nucleotide sequence: TGTGCCAGCGGCGCGTTTGATTCACCCCTCCACTTT.

The chain couples TRBV29-1 to TRBJ2-1; D gene uncertain. Germline V gives CDR1 SQVTM, CDR2 ANQGSEA. The CDR3 totals 16 residues. V gave up 1 base and J gave up 0 bases, with 13 bases separating them. In DNA form, the CDR3 reads TGCAGCGTTGAAGGTGGTCCCCTGACCTCCTACAATGAGCAGTTCTTC. Amino acid sequence: CSVEGGPLTSYNEQFF.

The chain links TRBV6-2 or TRBV6-3 to TRBJ1-6; 8 bases are a match to TRBD1. CDR3 length: 14 amino acids. J lost 9 bases, V lost 5 bases, and 6 bases had no gene match. The germline V gene has CDR1 MNHEY and CDR2 SVGEGT. DNA of the CDR3: TGTGCCAGCAGTCTAGGACAGGGAAGTTCACCCCTCCACTTT. This gives the protein CASSLGQGSSPLHF.

This chain joins TRBV5-4 and TRBJ1-5, with a weak D call TRBD1 (5 bases). Germline loops: CDR1 SGHNT, CDR2 YYREEE (reference sequence). CDR3 length equals 13 residues. V gave up 2 bases and J gave up 6 bases, with 9 bases separating them. The CDR3 DNA reads TGTGCCAGCAGCTTCTGGGGGGTTCAGCCCCAGCATTTT. Protein: CASSFWGVQPQHF.

The CDR3 DNA reads as TGTGCCAGCACCGAGGGTTTCCCCGGGGAGCTGTTTTTT. It is translated as CASTEGFPGELFF. The gene calls are TRBV2 and TRBJ2-2, with D tentatively TRBD2 (5 bases). This CDR3 has 13 residues. Germline CDR1 is SNHLY and CDR2 is FYNNEI. With 7 bases removed from V and 6 bases from J, the gap between germline ends came to 12 bases.